The 30 T cell receptor beta chains listed next were all sequenced from one sample in a study of shared clonotypes between healthy human individuals. Cells designated naive CD8 were CD45RO-negative and were positively selected for CCR7, with terminally differentiated effector memory CD45RA+ cells excluded. Clones were sequenced by immunoSEQ multiplex PCR, and TCRdb holds only the in-frame ones, with some missing. Of about 2.1 million clones listed, around 93% are singletons. Sequencing was carried out using naive CD8+ T cells from PBMCs. The receptors come from a man between 18 and 29 years old in good health. Some clones in this sample may be carry-over from other donors' samples.

The V and J genes are TRBV7-9 and TRBJ1-2, with no clear D. Germline V gene sequence: CDR1 SEHNR, CDR2 FQNEAQ (reference sequence). V gave up 5 bases and J gave up 3 bases, with 10 bases separating them. The CDR3 totals 13 residues. In nucleotides, the CDR3 is TGTGCCAGCAGCCCCGAGCGATACTATGGCTACACCTTC. This encodes CASSPERYYGYTF.

This clone was picked up one time. This chain links TRBV5-1 with TRBJ1-1, with TRBD1 identical over 7 bases. The CDR3 sequence is 14 residues long. Germline V gene sequence: CDR1 SGHRS, CDR2 YFSETQ. Germline trimming cut 1 base from V and 1 base from J; bases unmatched to any gene: 1. The CDR3 DNA is TGCGCCAGCAGCTTGAAGGGGGCGAACACTGAAGCTTTCTTT. Residues: CASSLKGANTEAFF.

The rearrangement uses TRBV5-1 and TRBJ1-2; the match to TRBD1 covers 7 bases. Germline V gives CDR1 SGHRS, CDR2 YFSETQ. The CDR3 is 14 residues long. V lost 0 bases to trimming and J lost 8 bases; unmatched junction nucleotides: 7. CDR3 protein: CASSLGQGNEGYTF. The DNA of the CDR3 is TGCGCCAGCAGCTTGGGACAGGGAAACGAGGGCTACACCTTC.

The CDR3 nucleotides are TGCAGCGTTGAAGCGGTTGGCAGGGGGGACACAGATACGCAGTATTTT. Residues: CSVEAVGRGDTDTQYF. The genes are TRBV29-1 and TRBJ2-3; weak D call: TRBD1 (7 bases). From germline, CDR1 is SQVTM and CDR2 ANQGSEA. Trimming took off 1 base at V and 2 bases at J, with 16 bases between the two ends. The CDR3 extends over 16 amino acids.

The chain uses TRBV4-1 and TRBJ2-3; 9 bases are a match to TRBD1. This CDR3 is 14 amino acids long. The junction had 3 bases not matched to a gene; V was cut back by 4 bases and J by 4 bases. Germline CDR1 and CDR2: MGHRA and YSYEKL. The CDR3 nucleotides read TGCGCCAGCAGCCCGACAGGGGGGGCAGATACGCAGTATTTT. Its protein product is CASSPTGGADTQYF.

On this clone: The junction departs from the called germline gene at one end, perhaps through a read error. The V and J genes are TRBV28 and TRBJ2-7, with D perhaps matching TRBD2 (6 bases). CDR1 and CDR2 from the germline V gene are MDHEN and SYDVKM. CDR3 size: 15 residues. The DNA for the CDR3 is TGTGCCAGCAGTCTATGGAGGGAGGCGGCCTACGAGCAGTACTTC. It codes for CASSLWREAAYEQYF.

As regards this clone: Other DNA sequences in this specimen translate into the identical CDR3. The chain is built from TRBV6-1 and TRBJ2-1; D call uncertain. V shed 3 bases and J shed 7 bases, with 4 bases lying between them. Germline V gene data show CDR1 as MNHNS and CDR2 as SASEGT. This CDR3 has 11 amino acids. The CDR3 protein is CASSEGNEQFF. The CDR3 region has the DNA TGTGCCAGCAGTGAGGGTAATGAGCAGTTCTTC.

V and J are TRBV27 and TRBJ1-5; D gene ambiguous. This CDR3 region has 15 residues. Germline V gene lookup returns CDR1 MNHEY and CDR2 SMNVEV (reference sequence). Trimming pared 3 bases from V and 0 bases from J, leaving 9 bases between. CDR3 in DNA: TGTGCCAGCAGTTTCCGGGAGTATAGCAATCAGCCCCAGCATTTT. Translated, it gives CASSFREYSNQPQHF.

This chain connects TRBV9 to TRBJ2-7; the D is unclear. CDR1 SGDLS and CDR2 YYNGEE come from the germline V gene. Trimming removed 0 bases at V and 5 bases at J, with 15 bases between. The CDR3 extends over 15 amino acids. The CDR3 nucleotides read TGTGCCAGCAGCGTAGGAAGGGTGGGCTTCCACGAGCAGTACTTC. Encoded protein: CASSVGRVGFHEQYF.

This sequence joins TRBV19 and TRBJ2-7, with 7 bases lining up with TRBD2. The CDR3 covers 15 residues. Losses at the gene ends were 2 bases for V and 3 bases for J; bases not matched to a gene: 7. Germline V gives CDR1 LNHDA, CDR2 SQIVND (reference sequence). The CDR3 DNA is TGTGCCAGTAGTATACTGCCGGGAGGCGACTACGAGCAGTACTTC. As protein: CASSILPGGDYEQYF. The full variable domain, its missing parts supplied by reference TRBV19 and TRBJ2-7, is DGGITQSPKYLFRKEGQNVTLSCEQNLNHDAMYWYRQDPGQGLRLIYYSQIVNDFQKGDIAEGYSVSREKKESFPLTVTSAQKNPTAFYLCASSILPGGDYEQYFGPGTRLTVT.

This clone is a singleton in its sample. The chain uses TRBV5-6 and TRBJ2-2; D may be TRBD2 (5 bases). Trimming shortened V by 0 bases and J by 4 bases, and 10 bases separated the two germline ends. Germline V gene sequence: CDR1 SGHDT, CDR2 YYEEEE. The CDR3 extends over 15 amino acids. The CDR3 DNA reads TGTGCCAGCAGCTTGGCCACGGGGATCACCGGGGAGCTGTTTTTT. Amino acid sequence: CASSLATGITGELFF.

The chain recombines TRBV9 with TRBJ2-3, with D unclear. Germline V gene data show CDR1 as SGDLS and CDR2 as YYNGEE. CDR3 size: 14 residues. V lost 0 bases and J lost 1, with 6 bases in between. The CDR3 sequence: CASSVVSGTDTQYF. The CDR3 DNA follows: TGTGCCAGCAGCGTAGTTTCCGGCACAGATACGCAGTATTTT.

This clone was seen only once. V and J are TRBV28 and TRBJ2-5; possible D gene TRBD1, 6 bases. The CDR3 has 13 amino acids. Germline CDR1 and CDR2: MDHEN and SYDVKM. Trimming took 8 bases from V and 5 from J, leaving 15 bases between them. The CDR3 nucleotides read TGTGCCAGCGTTGTCCAGGGGAGCGAGACCCAGTACTTC. Translation gives CASVVQGSETQYF.

This clone came up once. The gene calls are TRBV20-1 and TRBJ2-1; no reliable D call. V lost 6 bases to trimming and J lost 6 bases, with 9 bases between them. The CDR3 covers 11 residues. CDR1 is DFQATT, CDR2 SNEGSKA, per germline (reference sequence). The CDR3, as DNA: TGCAGTGCAGCTAGGGTCAATGAGCAGTTCTTC. Protein sequence: CSAARVNEQFF.

This chain connects TRBV4-1 to TRBJ2-4, with 10 bases fitting TRBD2. This CDR3 is built from 17 residues. With V trimmed by 4 bases and J by 3 bases, 9 bases remained unmatched. CDR1 is MGHRA, CDR2 YSYEKL, per germline. CDR3 in DNA: TGCGCCAGCAGCCTCGAGCGGGAGGGCCAAGACAAAAACATTCAGTACTTC. Translated: CASSLEREGQDKNIQYF.

The rearrangement joins TRBV19 to TRBJ1-2, with TRBD1 matching 8 bases. Germline lookup yields CDR1 LNHDA and CDR2 SQIVND (reference sequence). With 5 bases clipped from V and 4 bases from J, the junction kept 9 bases outside the gene matches. The CDR3 runs to 15 residues. CDR3 region: CASSPQGARVYGYTF. The CDR3 nucleotides are TGTGCCAGTAGTCCCCAGGGGGCGCGAGTCTATGGCTACACCTTC.

The chain recombines TRBV25-1 with TRBJ1-2; D call uncertain. Looked up from germline, CDR1 is MGHDK and CDR2 is SYGVNS. CDR3 size: 13 residues. V gave up 4 bases and J gave up 2 bases, with 8 bases separating them. CDR3 protein: CASSGDRNYGYTF. In DNA, the CDR3 is TGTGCCAGCAGTGGAGACCGAAACTATGGCTACACCTTC.

V usage is TRBV28 and J usage is TRBJ2-7; tentatively, D is TRBD1 or TRBD2 (5 bases each). The CDR3 is 16 amino acids. The germline V gene has CDR1 MDHEN and CDR2 SYDVKM. The V end was cut by 5 bases, the J end by 1 base, with 18 bases between. CDR3 bases: TGTGCCAGCAGTGCTCACAGGAGGTTAGGATCCTACGAGCAGTACTTC. Its protein product is CASSAHRRLGSYEQYF.

There are a few counts of this clone. The sample contains more than one DNA sequence encoding this CDR3. The chain has TRBV9 and TRBJ2-7, with TRBD1 matching over 10 bases. The germline CDR1 and CDR2 sequences are SGDLS and YYNGEE. This CDR3 spans 15 amino acids. Losses at the gene ends were 0 bases for V and 0 bases for J; bases not matched to a gene: 0. CDR3 sequence (DNA): TGTGCCAGCAGCGTAGGACAGGGGGCCTCCTACGAGCAGTACTTC. Its protein is CASSVGQGASYEQYF.

The chain has TRBV7-9 and TRBJ2-7, with 9 nucleotides matching TRBD1. Germline V gene lookup returns CDR1 SEHNR and CDR2 FQNEAQ (reference sequence). This CDR3 region has 15 residues. With 5 bases clipped from V and 3 bases from J, the junction kept 8 bases outside the gene matches. In DNA, the CDR3 is TGTGCCAGCAGCCAACCGGGGACAGGGATCTACGAGCAGTACTTC. The encoded protein is CASSQPGTGIYEQYF.

As to this clone: Other DNA sequences in the sample encode the same CDR3. This chain connects TRBV27 to TRBJ1-5; the D is unclear. This CDR3 is built from 12 residues. Germline V gene sequence: CDR1 MNHEY, CDR2 SMNVEV (reference sequence). Trimming left V 3 bases short and J 3 bases short, with 3 bases between. The DNA of the CDR3 is TGTGCCAGCAGTTTGCCCAATCAGCCCCAGCATTTT. Its protein is CASSLPNQPQHF.

This clone came up a few times. V usage is TRBV28 and J usage is TRBJ1-1; D is ambiguous. Germline V gives CDR1 MDHEN, CDR2 SYDVKM. The CDR3 covers 12 residues. V was cut by 2 bases and J by 6 bases, with 7 bases left in between. In DNA, the CDR3 is TGTGCCAGCAGTTTAGGCGACCCTGAAGCTTTCTTT. Protein sequence: CASSLGDPEAFF. Using reference TRBV28 and TRBJ1-1 for the parts outside the CDR3, the full variable domain is DVKVTQSSRYLVKRTGEKVFLECVQDMDHENMFWYRQDPGLGLRLIYFSYDVKMKEKGDIPEGYSVSREKKERFSLILESASTNQTSMYLCASSLGDPEAFFGQGTRLTVV.

The chain links TRBV9 to TRBJ2-1; TRBD1 is a possible D gene (6 bases). Germline CDR1 is SGDLS and CDR2 is YYNGEE. V was pared by 0 bases and J by 6 bases, with 13 bases between. The CDR3 totals 15 residues. CDR3 sequence reads: CASSVGGPLGNEQFF. In DNA, the CDR3 is TGTGCCAGCAGCGTAGGGGGGCCTCTGGGCAATGAGCAGTTCTTC.

This clone came up once. V and J are TRBV27 and TRBJ2-7, with unresolved D. CDR1 and CDR2 from the germline V gene are MNHEY and SMNVEV (reference sequence). This CDR3 is built from 14 residues. V was trimmed by 5 bases and J by 5 bases, leaving 16 bases between them. CDR3 residues: CASSPEGSHHEQYF. The CDR3 nucleotides are TGTGCCAGCAGTCCCGAAGGCAGTCACCACGAGCAGTACTTC.

The chain couples TRBV29-1 to TRBJ1-1; 9 bases fit TRBD1. Per germline, CDR1 SQVTM and CDR2 ANQGSEA. V lost 6 bases, J lost 5 bases, and 4 bases stayed unmatched. This CDR3 has 12 amino acids. CDR3 nucleotides: TGCAGCGTGAAGGACAGGGGAACTGAAGCTTTCTTT. Its protein product is CSVKDRGTEAFF.

The sample holds one count of this clone. The chain links TRBV11-2 to TRBJ1-1, with D tentatively TRBD1 (5 bases). Trimming took 4 bases from V and 7 from J, leaving 22 bases between them. Germline V gene data show CDR1 as SGHAT and CDR2 as FQNNGV. The CDR3 runs to 16 residues. CDR3 region: CASSSNPGRGPFEAFF. For the CDR3, the DNA is TGTGCCAGCAGCTCTAACCCAGGGAGGGGTCCGTTTGAAGCTTTCTTT. Together with reference TRBV11-2 and TRBJ1-1, the CDR3 gives the full variable domain: EAGVAQSPRYKIIEKRQSVAFWCNPISGHATLYWYQQILGQGPKLLIQFQNNGVVDDSQLPKDRFSAERLKGVDSTLKIQPAKLEDSAVYLCASSSNPGRGPFEAFFGQGTRLTVV.

The CDR3 DNA sequence: TGTGCCAGCAGTTATTCCGGGACAGAAGCCTACAATGAGCAGTTCTTC. It translates to CASSYSGTEAYNEQFF. The chain links TRBV27 to TRBJ2-1; 7 bases are a match to TRBD1. The CDR3 runs 16 residues. Trimming cost V 4 bases and J 2 bases; bases outside gene matches: 8. CDR1 and CDR2 from the germline V gene are MNHEY and SMNVEV (reference sequence).

The chain has TRBV29-1 and TRBJ2-7; D gene ambiguous. The CDR3 sequence is 13 residues long. V shed 6 bases and J shed 2 bases, with 14 bases lying between them. Germline-derived CDR1 and CDR2 are SQVTM and ANQGSEA. The CDR3, as DNA: TGCAGCGTGACCCTTTGGCTTCCCTACGAGCAGTACTTC. Its protein product is CSVTLWLPYEQYF.

The rearrangement uses TRBV7-9 and TRBJ2-1; 11 bases agree with TRBD1. The CDR3 covers 15 residues. The germline V gene encodes CDR1 SEHNR and CDR2 FQNEAQ (reference sequence). Losses at the gene ends were 5 bases for V and 6 bases for J; bases not matched to a gene: 6. CDR3 nucleotide sequence: TGTGCCAGCAGCCCCGGACAGGGGGCACCCAATGAGCAGTTCTTC. As protein: CASSPGQGAPNEQFF.

This clone is a singleton in its sample. Other DNA sequences in this specimen translate into the identical CDR3. This chain links TRBV9 with TRBJ1-4; 8 bases fit TRBD1. The CDR3 sequence is 14 residues long. The germline V gene encodes CDR1 SGDLS and CDR2 YYNGEE. Trimming cost V 2 bases and J 6 bases; bases outside gene matches: 3. CDR3 in amino acids: CASSVGTGDEKLFF. The CDR3 nucleotides are TGTGCCAGCAGCGTCGGGACAGGCGATGAAAAACTGTTTTTT.